This T cell receptor (beta chain) derives from a study of long-term antiretroviral therapy in people with HIV. About this clone: Antigen unknown. Other DNA sequences within the sample encode an identical CDR3.

Researchers ran immunoSEQ v3.0 at survey level. TCRdb's table, derived via immunoSEQ multiplex PCR, lists solely in-frame clones and lacks some. The sample includes some 16,000 clones, around 82% seen only once; the top ten take approximately 4.5%. Broader study findings: Dominance of pre-ART expanded clones persisted, fluctuating and often declining after ART. Compared with controls, HIV repertoires showed narrower CDR3 length ranges. Blood obtained between the mid-2000s and the late 2010s may reflect older ART regimens.

V was cut by 2 bases and J by 7 bases, with 9 bases left in between. The CDR3 extends over 13 amino acids. The germline V gene has CDR1 SEHNR and CDR2 FQNEAQ (reference sequence). This chain uses TRBV7-9 with TRBJ1-5, with TRBD1 as a possible D gene (6 bases). The sequence came from a man aged 18-30 years with HIV. The sequencing here drew on unsorted PBMCs, taken 0.1 years before starting antiretroviral therapy. The CDR3 here is CASSLSGDQPQHF. DNA of the CDR3: TGTGCCAGCAGCTTATCAGGGGACCAGCCCCAGCATTTT.